The clone carrying this T cell receptor beta chain was counted only a few times. Its target is unknown. The sample comes from a study of blood T cells in healthy people across ages. Overall study results and limits: In older individuals, TCR beta diversity per million T cells was lower, falling roughly linearly with age.

V shed 0 bases and J shed 1 base, with 10 bases lying between them. The V gene's germline CDR1 is MNHNY and CDR2 SVGAGI (reference sequence). CDR3 length: 16 amino acids. A second about 6 to 11 cycle PCR used barcoded and J-beta primers. TCRdb ran MiXCR on the 5' RACE reads and lists one entry per CDR3 protein. The sample records around 500,000 distinct CDR3 sequences, about 29% being singletons. These records were also assigned to another study, of T cells of mothers and their children.

The receptor was derived from a boy aged 2 to 9 in good health. The chain employs TRBV6-6 and TRBJ1-5; D gene unclear. The sequencing input was blood. In nucleotides, the CDR3 is TGTGCCAGCAGTTACTCGTGGGGAAGGAGCAATCAGCCCCAGCATTTT. Translation: CASSYSWGRSNQPQHF.